These 7 T cell receptor beta chains originate from one sample sequenced in a study of T cells in women clearing cervical HPV infection. The data were produced by immunoSEQ multiplex PCR, yet TCRdb's version contains in-frame clones alone and is incomplete. The sample table sets out tens of thousands of clones. Material: blood buffy coat. Receptor source: a woman between 18 and 69 years old with a cervical HPV16 infection that either progressed to CIN3+ or cleared (not recorded which).

As concerns this clone: The read falls 3 residues short of the CDR3 end, and the missing part is taken from the germline J gene. The J gene is TRBJ1-6, the V gene TRBV20-1, with a possible D match to TRBD1 (6 bases). Germline CDR1 and CDR2: DFQATT and SNEGSKA (reference sequence). V lost 0 bases to trimming and J lost 9 bases, with 15 bases between them. There are 15 residues in the CDR3. The DNA read from the CDR3 is TGCAGTGCTAGAGATAGGACAGCTGGGAGTTCACCC. It translates to CSARDRTAGSSP. The CDR3, in full, reads CSARDRTAGSSPLHF.

For this clone: The read ends 3 residues shy of where the CDR3 ends; the end is completed using the germline J gene. The chain recombines TRBV2 with TRBJ2-1; 7 nucleotides match TRBD1. The CDR3 has 11 residues. V dropped 10 bases and J dropped 6; count of bases not matched to a gene: 3. CDR1 and CDR2 from the germline V gene are SNHLY and FYNNEI. Incomplete CDR3 DNA: TGTGCCACCAGACAGGGCAATGAG. It yields the protein CATRQGNE. The complete CDR3 reads CATRQGNEQFF.

As regards this clone: The read is 3 residues too short to cover the CDR3 end, so that end is filled in from the germline J gene. The gene calls are TRBV19 and TRBJ1-3, with 7 nucleotides matching TRBD1. Unmatched junction bases numbered 2, after V lost 3 bases and J lost 0 bases. CDR3 length: 15 residues. Germline CDR1 is LNHDA and CDR2 is SQIVND (reference sequence). The CDR3 region is CASSIDRASGNTIYF. The DNA read from the CDR3 is TGTGCCAGTAGTATTGACAGGGCCTCTGGAAACACC.

As regards this clone: The read finishes 3 residues shy of the CDR3 end, and the germline J gene is used to complete it. The rearrangement links TRBV2 to TRBJ2-3, with TRBD1 identical over 7 bases. Germline assignment: CDR1 SNHLY and CDR2 FYNNEI. The CDR3 extends over 16 amino acids. The ends lost 6 bases at V and 0 bases at J; junction bases unmatched: 9. The CDR3: CASSGTGTASTDTQYF. CDR3 DNA, as far as it was read: TGTGCCAGCAGCGGAACCGGGACAGCCAGCACAGATACG.

The CDR3 here is CAWRANTEAFF. The sequenced part of the CDR3 DNA is TGTGCCTGGAGGGCGAACACTGAA. The V and J genes are TRBV30 and TRBJ1-1; D gene ambiguous. Read coverage stops 3 residues before the CDR3 terminus; the germline J gene supplies the remainder. CDR3 length: 11 residues. Trimming took 3 bases from V and 1 from J, leaving 3 bases between them. Germline V gene data show CDR1 as GTSNPN and CDR2 as SVGIG (reference sequence).

In regard to this clone: The CDR3 end is not reached by the read, which stops 3 residues before it; the germline J gene fills it in. The V gene is TRBV7-2, the J gene TRBJ2-7; 9 bases map to TRBD2. The CDR3 runs to 15 residues. Germline V lookup: CDR1 SGHTA, CDR2 FQGNSA. The J segment lost 0 bases and the V segment lost 2 bases, leaving 2 bases of the junction unmatched. This CDR3 reads CASSLSSGGSYEQYF. Incomplete CDR3 DNA: TGTGCCAGCAGCTTAAGTAGCGGGGGCTCCTACGAG.

Its frequency marks this clone as medium-sized. The read is 3 residues too short to cover the CDR3 end, so that end is filled in from the germline J gene. The gene calls are TRBV7-3 and TRBJ2-5; 8 nucleotides match TRBD2. CDR1 and CDR2 from the germline V gene are SGHTA and FQGTGA. The V segment lost 6 bases and the J segment 2 bases; nucleotides outside the gene matches: 8. The CDR3 runs to 15 residues. CDR3 residues: CASSLSGGVQETQYF. The covered CDR3 bases are TGTGCCAGCAGTCTAAGCGGGGGAGTGCAAGAGACC.